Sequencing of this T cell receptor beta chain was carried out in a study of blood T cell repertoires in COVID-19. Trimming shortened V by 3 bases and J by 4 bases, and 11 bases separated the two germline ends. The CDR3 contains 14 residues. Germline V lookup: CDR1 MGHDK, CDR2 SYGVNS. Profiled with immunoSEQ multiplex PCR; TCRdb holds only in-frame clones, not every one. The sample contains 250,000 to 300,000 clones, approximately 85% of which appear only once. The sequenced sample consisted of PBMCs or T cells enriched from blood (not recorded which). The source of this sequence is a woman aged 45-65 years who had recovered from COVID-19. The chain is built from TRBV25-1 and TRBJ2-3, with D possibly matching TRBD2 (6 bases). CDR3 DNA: TGTGCCAGCAGTGATAGCGGACTTGCAGATACGCAGTATTTT. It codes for CASSDSGLADTQYF.